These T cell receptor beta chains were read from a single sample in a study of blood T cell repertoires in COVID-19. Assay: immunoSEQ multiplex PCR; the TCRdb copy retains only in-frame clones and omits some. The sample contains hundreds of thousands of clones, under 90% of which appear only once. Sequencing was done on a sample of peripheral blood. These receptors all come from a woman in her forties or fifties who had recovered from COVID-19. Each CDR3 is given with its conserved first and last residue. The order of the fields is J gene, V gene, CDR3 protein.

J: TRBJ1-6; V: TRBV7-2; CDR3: CASSLRQPDSPLHF
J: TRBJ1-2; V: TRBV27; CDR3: CASSPSLTGTYGYTF
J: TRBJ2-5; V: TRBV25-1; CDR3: CASSPVGGGETQYF
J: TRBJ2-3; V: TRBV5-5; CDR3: CASSLAGVVDADTQYF
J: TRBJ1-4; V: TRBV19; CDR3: CASTDGWRTREKLFF
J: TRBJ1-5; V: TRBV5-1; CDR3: CASSLDYGSNQPQHF
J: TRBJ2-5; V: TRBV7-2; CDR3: CASSLGGIRETQYF
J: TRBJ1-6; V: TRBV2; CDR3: CASTQGGARGSPLHF
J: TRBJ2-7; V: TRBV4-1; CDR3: CASSQPQEAGTGGFHEQYF
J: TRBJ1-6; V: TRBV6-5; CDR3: CASSYSAVGNSPLHF
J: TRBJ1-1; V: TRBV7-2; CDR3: CASSETSIGVGSTEAFF
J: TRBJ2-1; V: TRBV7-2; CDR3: CASSLFFRAGGQFYNEQFF
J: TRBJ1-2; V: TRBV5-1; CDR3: CASSLQEGRNYGYTF
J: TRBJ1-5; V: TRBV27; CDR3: CASSQGLGNQPQHF
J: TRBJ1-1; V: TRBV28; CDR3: CGAGGITEAFF
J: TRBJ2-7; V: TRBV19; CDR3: CASSIAGTGSSYEQYF
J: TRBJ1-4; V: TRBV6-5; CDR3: CASKQGAREKLFF
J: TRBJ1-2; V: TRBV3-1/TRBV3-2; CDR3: CASSSQGILDGYTF
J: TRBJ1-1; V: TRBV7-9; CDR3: CASSFPGQDYHQAFF